This TCR beta chain appears in the sequencing data of a study of T cells in localized non-small cell lung cancer. Study-level points and caveats: Uninvolved adjacent lung showed the highest T cell clonality, exceeding tumor. Greater T cell density in blood accompanied longer overall survival.

CDR1 KGHSH and CDR2 LQKENI come from the germline V gene. This CDR3 contains 13 residues. Trimming cost V 2 bases and J 4 bases, with 9 bases left between them. In the case of this clone: Antigen unknown.

TCRdb keeps only in-frame clones here, not all; method: immunoSEQ multiplex PCR. The data show 90,000 to 95,000 clones, with about 91% seen just once and around 16% held by the top ten. The receptor was derived from a man aged 35 to 69 with stage I squamous cell lung carcinoma. J is TRBJ2-7 and V is TRBV18; D gene ambiguous. The sample was peripheral blood, taken before any cancer treatment. This CDR3 is CASSPSRIYEQYF. CDR3 nucleotides: TGTGCCAGCTCACCATCGAGAATATACGAGCAGTACTTC.